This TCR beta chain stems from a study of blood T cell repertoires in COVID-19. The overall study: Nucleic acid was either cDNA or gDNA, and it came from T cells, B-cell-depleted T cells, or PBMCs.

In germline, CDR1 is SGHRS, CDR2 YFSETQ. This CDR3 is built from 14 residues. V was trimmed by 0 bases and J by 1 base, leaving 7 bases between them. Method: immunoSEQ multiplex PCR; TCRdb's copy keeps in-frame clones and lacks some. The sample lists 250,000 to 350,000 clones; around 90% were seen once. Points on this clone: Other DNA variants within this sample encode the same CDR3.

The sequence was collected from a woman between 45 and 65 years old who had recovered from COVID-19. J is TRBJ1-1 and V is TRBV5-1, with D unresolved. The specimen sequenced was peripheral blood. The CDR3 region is CASSLVGGNTEAFF. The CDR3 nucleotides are TGCGCCAGCAGCTTGGTTGGAGGGAACACTGAAGCTTTCTTT.